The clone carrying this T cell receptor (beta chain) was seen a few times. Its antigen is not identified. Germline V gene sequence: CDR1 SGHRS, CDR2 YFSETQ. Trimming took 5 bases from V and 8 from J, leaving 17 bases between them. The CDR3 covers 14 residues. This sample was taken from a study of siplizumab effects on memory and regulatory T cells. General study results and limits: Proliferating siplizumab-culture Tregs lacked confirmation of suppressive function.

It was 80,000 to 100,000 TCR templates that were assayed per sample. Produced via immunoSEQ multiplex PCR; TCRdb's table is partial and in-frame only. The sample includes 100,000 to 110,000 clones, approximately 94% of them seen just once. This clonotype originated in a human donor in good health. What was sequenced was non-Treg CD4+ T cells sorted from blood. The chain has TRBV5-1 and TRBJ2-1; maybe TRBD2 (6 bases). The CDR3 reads CASSLTNRRDEQFF. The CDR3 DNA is TGCGCCAGCAGTCTCACCAACAGGAGGGATGAGCAGTTCTTC. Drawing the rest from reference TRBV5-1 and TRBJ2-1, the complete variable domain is KAGVTQTPRYLIKTRGQQVTLSCSPISGHRSVSWYQQTPGQGLQFLFEYFSETQRNKGNFPGRFSGRQFSNSRSEMNVSTLELGDSALYLCASSLTNRRDEQFFGPGTRLTVL.